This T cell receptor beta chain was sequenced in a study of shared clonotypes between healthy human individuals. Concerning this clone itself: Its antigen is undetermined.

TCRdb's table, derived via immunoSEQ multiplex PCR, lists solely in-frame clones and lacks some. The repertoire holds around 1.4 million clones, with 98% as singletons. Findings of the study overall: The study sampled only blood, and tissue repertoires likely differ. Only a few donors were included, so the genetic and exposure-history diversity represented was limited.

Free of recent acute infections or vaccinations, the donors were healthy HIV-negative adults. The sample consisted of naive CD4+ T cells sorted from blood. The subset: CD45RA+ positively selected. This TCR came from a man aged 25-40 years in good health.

CDR3 amino acids: CASSHADLVGYTF. The DNA for the CDR3 is TGCGCCAGCAGCCACGCTGACCTTGTCGGCTACACCTTC. The rearrangement links TRBV4-1 to TRBJ1-2, with D unclear. Germline values: CDR1 MGHRA, CDR2 YSYEKL. CDR3 size: 13 residues. Trimming stripped 3 bases from V and 8 bases from J, with 13 bases between.